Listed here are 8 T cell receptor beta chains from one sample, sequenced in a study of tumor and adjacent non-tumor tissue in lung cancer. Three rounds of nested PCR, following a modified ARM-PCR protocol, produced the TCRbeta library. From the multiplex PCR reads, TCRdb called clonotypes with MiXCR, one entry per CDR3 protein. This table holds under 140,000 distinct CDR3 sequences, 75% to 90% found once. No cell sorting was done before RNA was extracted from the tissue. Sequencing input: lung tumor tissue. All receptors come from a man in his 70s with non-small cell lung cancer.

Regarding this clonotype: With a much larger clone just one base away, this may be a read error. In DNA form, the CDR3 reads TGCAGTGCCAGGGACCCTGGGAGCTCCTACGAGCAGTACTTC. It codes for CSARDPGSSYEQYF. The chain links TRBV20-1 to TRBJ2-7; the D call may be TRBD1 or TRBD2 (5 bases each). Germline CDR1 is DFQATT and CDR2 is SNEGSKA (reference sequence). This CDR3 has 14 residues. The V end lost 6 bases, the J end lost 0 bases, and 15 bases lay between the germline ends.

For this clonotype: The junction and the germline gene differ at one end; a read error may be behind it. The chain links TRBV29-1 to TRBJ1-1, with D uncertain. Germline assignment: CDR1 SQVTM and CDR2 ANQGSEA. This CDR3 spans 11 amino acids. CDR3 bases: TGCAGCGGGGCCCGAACCACTCAAGCTTTCTTC. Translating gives CSGARTTQAFF.

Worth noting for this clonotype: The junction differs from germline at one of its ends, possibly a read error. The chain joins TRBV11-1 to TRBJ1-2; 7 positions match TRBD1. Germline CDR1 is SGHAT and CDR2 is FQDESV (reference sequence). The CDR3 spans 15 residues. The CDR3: CVSSLDGTASDGHTF. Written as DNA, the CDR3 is TGTGTCAGCAGCTTAGACGGGACAGCTTCTGATGGTCACACCTTC. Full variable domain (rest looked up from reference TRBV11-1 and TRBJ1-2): EAEVAQSPRYKITEKSQAVAFWCDPISGHATLYWYRQILGQGPELLVQFQDESVVDDSQLPKDRFSAERLKGVDSTLKIQPAELGDSAMYLCVSSLDGTASDGHTFGSGTRLTVV.

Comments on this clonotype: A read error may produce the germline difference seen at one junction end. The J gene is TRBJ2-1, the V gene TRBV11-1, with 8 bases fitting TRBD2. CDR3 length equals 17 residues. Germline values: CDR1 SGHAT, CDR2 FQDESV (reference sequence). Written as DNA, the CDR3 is TGTGCCAGCAGCTCCACATTTTGCGGGAGGTCCGTCAATGAACAGTTCTTC. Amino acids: CASSSTFCGRSVNEQFF.

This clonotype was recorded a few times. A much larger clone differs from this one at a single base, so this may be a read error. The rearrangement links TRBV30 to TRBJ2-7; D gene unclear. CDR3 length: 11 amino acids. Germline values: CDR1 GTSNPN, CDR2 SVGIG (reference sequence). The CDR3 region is CVWSVSYEQYF. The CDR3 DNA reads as TGTGTCTGGAGTGTCTCCTACGAGCAGTACTTC.

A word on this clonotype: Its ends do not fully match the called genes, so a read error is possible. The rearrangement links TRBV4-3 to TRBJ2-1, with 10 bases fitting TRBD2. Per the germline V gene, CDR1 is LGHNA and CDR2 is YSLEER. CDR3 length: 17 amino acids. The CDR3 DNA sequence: TGCGCCAGCAGCGAAGACCTAGCGGGAGCTGAAAACAATGAGCAGTTCTTC. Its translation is CASSEDLAGAENNEQFF.

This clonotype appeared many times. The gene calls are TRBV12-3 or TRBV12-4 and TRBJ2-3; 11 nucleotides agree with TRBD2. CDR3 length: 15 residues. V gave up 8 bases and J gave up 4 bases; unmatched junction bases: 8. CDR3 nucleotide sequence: TGTGCCAGCTCCGTTCTAGCGGGGGGTCCAGATACGCAGTATTTT. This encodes CASSVLAGGPDTQYF.

CDR3 sequence (DNA): TGTGCCAGCGGTCCGGAGCTAGGCAATACCAATGAGCAGTTCTTC. The encoded protein is CASGPELGNTNEQFF. V gene TRBV6-2 or TRBV6-3 combines with J gene TRBJ2-1; D remains unclear. V was shortened by 8 bases and J by 6 bases, with 20 bases between the two germline ends. This CDR3 region has 15 residues. Germline CDR1 is MNHEY and CDR2 is SVGEGT.